The 30 T cell receptor beta chains below come from one sample, sequenced in a study of T cells in tuberculosis (dated 2018 in TCRdb). Libraries were made using the immunoSEQ multiplex PCR assay. The clones in this table, taken by TCRdb from immuneACCESS, are in-frame only. Not every clone is retained; where verified, under half of the shortfall comes from an unresolved V gene, and the cause of the rest is unknown. The sample profile shows 45,000 or so clones; roughly 96% of them were found once. The leading ten clones occupy around 7% of the sample. Input material: PBMCs. Every receptor here comes from a donor aged 10-35 years with latent tuberculosis or without tuberculosis infection.

The V call is TRBV27, the J call TRBJ2-2; possibly TRBD2 for D (7 bases). This CDR3 is 14 amino acids long. V lost 7 bases, J lost 3 bases, and 12 bases lay in between. Germline CDR1 MNHEY, CDR2 SMNVEV (reference sequence). CDR3 nucleotide sequence: TGTGCCAGCATGTGGGGGGGCGACACCGGGGAGCTGTTTTTT. It encodes CASMWGGDTGELFF.

This chain connects TRBV5-1 to TRBJ2-1, with TRBD2 matching 10 bases. The V segment lost 4 bases and the J segment 6 bases; nucleotides outside the gene matches: 7. This CDR3 is 15 amino acids long. The germline CDR1 and CDR2 sequences are SGHRS and YFSETQ. The CDR3 loop is CASSAMTSGPNEQFF. In DNA, the CDR3 is TGCGCCAGCAGCGCCATGACTAGCGGGCCCAATGAGCAGTTCTTC.

The chain combines TRBV18 with TRBJ2-3; the match to TRBD1 covers 9 bases. The CDR3 spans 14 residues. CDR1 KGHSH and CDR2 LQKENI come from the germline V gene. Trimming removed 6 bases from V and 5 bases from J; junction bases left unmatched: 6. The CDR3 loop reads CASSPRDREDTQYF. The CDR3 DNA sequence: TGTGCCAGCTCGCCCCGGGACAGGGAAGATACGCAGTATTTT.

This chain uses TRBV6-5 with TRBJ2-7; weak D call: TRBD2 (6 bases). The CDR3 totals 15 residues. In germline, CDR1 is MNHEY, CDR2 SVGAGI. V lost 6 bases to trimming and J lost 3 bases, with 18 bases between them. The CDR3 is CASSPGGEPNYEQYF. The CDR3 nucleotides read TGTGCCAGCAGCCCCGGCGGGGAGCCTAACTACGAGCAGTACTTC.

The V call is TRBV15, the J call TRBJ1-1; D gene unclear. Deletions cut 3 bases from V and 10 bases from J, with 18 bases between. Germline CDR1 reads LNHNV; CDR2 reads YYDKDF (reference sequence). CDR3 length equals 14 residues. The CDR3 DNA is TGTGCCACCAGCAGCTCCCAGATCCGACGGGGAGCTTTCTTT. Its translation: CATSSSQIRRGAFF.

The gene calls are TRBV5-1 and TRBJ1-2, with a tentative D call TRBD1 (6 bases). V lost 2 bases and J lost 2, with 16 bases in between. From germline, CDR1 is SGHRS and CDR2 YFSETQ. The CDR3 covers 16 residues. As DNA, the CDR3 is TGCGCCAGCAGCTTAAGACCGGGACAAAGCAACTATGGCTACACCTTC. Its protein is CASSLRPGQSNYGYTF. Looking up the rest from reference TRBV5-1 and TRBJ1-2 gives the full variable domain: KAGVTQTPRYLIKTRGQQVTLSCSPISGHRSVSWYQQTPGQGLQFLFEYFSETQRNKGNFPGRFSGRQFSNSRSEMNVSTLELGDSALYLCASSLRPGQSNYGYTFGSGTRLTVV.

The rearrangement links TRBV5-1 to TRBJ2-1; D is undetermined. CDR1 and CDR2 from the germline V gene are SGHRS and YFSETQ. Trimming left V 0 bases short and J 0 bases short, with 7 bases between. This CDR3 comprises 15 residues. Written as DNA, the CDR3 is TGCGCCAGCAGCTTGGGCGCTAGCTCCTACAATGAGCAGTTCTTC. Its protein product is CASSLGASSYNEQFF.

The CDR3 protein is CAWSSGQGFVETQYF. In DNA, the CDR3 is TGTGCCTGGAGTTCGGGACAGGGGTTCGTAGAGACCCAGTACTTC. This chain connects TRBV30 to TRBJ2-5; the match to TRBD1 covers 10 bases. The CDR3 is made up of 15 amino acids. Germline values: CDR1 GTSNPN, CDR2 SVGIG (reference sequence). V lost 2 bases to trimming and J lost 4 bases; unmatched junction nucleotides: 7.

This clone turned up a few times. The chain couples TRBV18 to TRBJ1-1; D is ambiguous. Trimming stripped 2 bases from V and 1 base from J, with 11 bases between. The CDR3 is 15 amino acids. CDR1 is KGHSH and CDR2 is LQKENI in the germline V gene. In DNA form, the CDR3 reads TGTGCCAGCTCACCAAGAACAGATTGGAACACTGAAGCTTTCTTT. Translated, it gives CASSPRTDWNTEAFF.

The V and J genes are TRBV7-8 and TRBJ1-5; D call uncertain. The CDR3 has 16 amino acids. The V gene's germline CDR1 is SGHVS and CDR2 FQNEAQ. V shed 7 bases and J shed 0 bases, with 16 bases lying between them. The CDR3 protein is CASTPLGGGSNQPQHF. The CDR3, as DNA: TGTGCCAGCACCCCTCTCGGAGGAGGTAGCAATCAGCCCCAGCATTTT.

The genes are TRBV12-5 and TRBJ1-4; D is perhaps TRBD1 (5 bases). The ends were cut back, 5 bases at V and 8 bases at J, with 15 bases in the middle. The CDR3 totals 14 residues. Per germline, CDR1 LGHNT and CDR2 FRNRAP. CDR3 amino acids: CASGTAGLGEKLFF. CDR3 coding DNA: TGTGCTAGTGGTACCGCAGGGCTTGGCGAAAAACTGTTTTTT.

This chain uses TRBV5-4 with TRBJ2-1; the match to TRBD2 covers 10 bases. Germline CDR1 and CDR2: SGHNT and YYREEE (reference sequence). The trim removed 0 bases at V and 7 bases at J, leaving 7 bases unmatched. The CDR3 totals 16 residues. The CDR3 nucleotides are TGTGCCAGCAGCTTGGAACTAGCGGGACTCGGGAATGAGCAGTTCTTC. Encoded protein: CASSLELAGLGNEQFF.

This clone was seen just once. The chain recombines TRBV7-9 with TRBJ1-4; 7 nucleotides align to TRBD1. This CDR3 contains 14 residues. Germline V gene data show CDR1 as SEHNR and CDR2 as FQNEAQ (reference sequence). J was trimmed by 7 bases and V by 1 base; bases with no gene match: 3. CDR3 sequence reads: CASSLGTGGEKLFF. Written as DNA, the CDR3 is TGTGCCAGCAGCTTAGGGACAGGAGGTGAAAAACTGTTTTTT.

This chain joins TRBV5-1 and TRBJ2-1; 7 bases map to TRBD1. V was clipped by 3 bases and J by 0 bases; unmatched bases: 18. CDR1 and CDR2 from the germline V gene are SGHRS and YFSETQ. This CDR3 is 20 amino acids long. The CDR3 sequence: CASSSSIDREGVGSYNEQFF. The CDR3 bases are TGCGCCAGCAGCTCTTCCATCGACAGGGAAGGAGTGGGCTCCTACAATGAGCAGTTCTTC.

The chain joins TRBV7-9 to TRBJ2-3, with 9 bases fitting TRBD2. Trimming took 5 bases from V and 8 from J; bases not matched to a gene: 14. Germline assignment: CDR1 SEHNR and CDR2 FQNEAQ (reference sequence). This CDR3 comprises 16 residues. CDR3 nucleotide sequence: TGTGCCAGCAGCCCTGGCTGGCGGGGGGGTCGGGGTACGCAGTATTTT. Translation gives CASSPGWRGGRGTQYF.

This clone was picked up a small number of times. The J gene is TRBJ2-7, the V gene TRBV7-9; D is perhaps TRBD2 (6 bases). The V and J ends lost 6 bases and 0 bases respectively, with 9 bases between them. Germline CDR1 is SEHNR and CDR2 is FQNEAQ (reference sequence). This CDR3 comprises 13 residues. DNA of the CDR3: TGTGCCAGCAGAGCGGGCCCCTCCTACGAGCAGTACTTC. The encoded protein is CASRAGPSYEQYF.

The chain has TRBV11-2 and TRBJ1-6; the D is unclear. Germline CDR1 is SGHAT and CDR2 is FQNNGV. CDR3 size: 17 residues. V was cut by 1 base and J by 6 bases, with 16 bases left in between. CDR3 DNA: TGTGCCAGCAGCTTAGTGGGCTACAACGCGGGTAATTCACCCCTCCACTTT. Translation gives CASSLVGYNAGNSPLHF.

This rearrangement joins TRBV19 to TRBJ2-7; D remains unclear. Trimming left V 4 bases short and J 0 bases short, with 10 bases between. The CDR3 runs 14 residues. Per germline, CDR1 LNHDA and CDR2 SQIVND (reference sequence). CDR3 in DNA: TGTGCCAGTAGTAAAGACCGTAACTCCTACGAGCAGTACTTC. Amino acids: CASSKDRNSYEQYF.

CDR3 region: CSVATSGRYEQYF. For the CDR3, the DNA is TGCAGCGTTGCCACTAGCGGGCGTTACGAGCAGTACTTC. The chain links TRBV29-1 to TRBJ2-7, with 9 positions matching TRBD2. J gave up 4 bases and V 4 bases, and 5 bases lay outside the gene matches. From germline, CDR1 is SQVTM and CDR2 ANQGSEA. CDR3 size: 13 residues.

V gene TRBV11-2 combines with J gene TRBJ2-3, with 11 bases that match TRBD2. Germline V gives CDR1 SGHAT, CDR2 FQNNGV. The CDR3 runs 18 residues. Trimming at V came to 4 bases and at J to 2 bases, leaving 11 bases not matched to a gene. Here the CDR3 reads CASSSGGTSGPPTDTQYF. The CDR3 region has the DNA TGTGCCAGCAGCTCGGGTGGGACTAGCGGCCCCCCCACAGATACGCAGTATTTT. Filled out from reference TRBV11-2 and TRBJ2-3, the complete variable domain reads EAGVAQSPRYKIIEKRQSVAFWCNPISGHATLYWYQQILGQGPKLLIQFQNNGVVDDSQLPKDRFSAERLKGVDSTLKIQPAKLEDSAVYLCASSSGGTSGPPTDTQYFGPGTRLTVL.

V usage is TRBV7-2 and J usage is TRBJ1-4; D is possibly TRBD1 (6 bases). The V end lost 2 bases, the J end lost 7 bases, and 14 bases lay between the germline ends. Germline values: CDR1 SGHTA, CDR2 FQGNSA. The CDR3 has 15 amino acids. The CDR3 spells CASSLRGMSVEKLFF. The CDR3 bases are TGTGCCAGCAGCTTAAGGGGGATGTCGGTTGAAAAACTGTTTTTT.

V and J are TRBV11-3 and TRBJ2-3; TRBD1 might be the D (6 bases). The germline CDR1 and CDR2 sequences are SGHNT and YENEEA. The CDR3 consists of 14 residues. V lost 2 bases to trimming and J lost 5 bases, with 11 bases between them. The CDR3 is CASSLNRVVDTQYF. In DNA form, the CDR3 reads TGTGCCAGCAGCTTAAACAGGGTAGTAGATACGCAGTATTTT.

The V call is TRBV7-2, the J call TRBJ1-2, with D possibly TRBD1 on 6 matching bases. V was cut by 0 bases and J by 4 bases, with 12 bases left in between. The CDR3 totals 15 residues. Per germline, CDR1 SGHTA and CDR2 FQGNSA. CDR3 region: CASSLAVDSVYGYTF. CDR3 coding DNA: TGTGCCAGCAGCTTAGCCGTGGACAGTGTCTATGGCTACACCTTC.

This clone has a single count. The CDR3 is CASSLTGTGLYGYTF. CDR3 sequence (DNA): TGTGCCAGCAGCTTAACCGGGACAGGGCTTTATGGCTACACCTTC. The chain uses TRBV5-4 and TRBJ1-2, with 9 positions matching TRBD1. The CDR3 loop spans 15 amino acids. V trimming: 2 bases; J trimming: 5 bases; junction bases outside the gene matches: 7. CDR1 and CDR2 (germline): SGHNT, YYREEE (reference sequence).

This chain links TRBV18 with TRBJ1-3; no clear D. The V end was cut by 1 base, the J end by 1 base, with 5 bases between. The CDR3 is 14 amino acids. The germline gives CDR1 KGHSH, CDR2 LQKENI. For the CDR3, the DNA is TGTGCCAGCTCACCACGAGAATCTGGAAACACCATATATTTT. Translating it yields CASSPRESGNTIYF.

This clone has only one observation. In DNA form, the CDR3 reads TGTGCCACGGGCGGGGGGTCGAACACCGGGGAGCTGTTTTTT. It specifies CATGGGSNTGELFF. The chain couples TRBV6-5 to TRBJ2-2; 8 bases agree with TRBD2. Germline CDR1 MNHEY, CDR2 SVGAGI. There are 14 residues in the CDR3. J gave up 0 bases and V 10 bases, and 4 bases lay outside the gene matches.

The chain has TRBV7-3 and TRBJ2-7, with a weak D call TRBD1 (6 bases). This CDR3 contains 15 residues. CDR1 SGHTA and CDR2 FQGTGA come from the germline V gene. With 2 bases removed from V and 2 bases from J, the gap between germline ends came to 13 bases. The CDR3 reads CASSLHGRGTYEQYF. The CDR3 coding sequence is TGTGCCAGCAGCTTACATGGCAGGGGTACCTACGAGCAGTACTTC.

The chain combines TRBV12-2 with TRBJ2-7; the DNA was not compared with TRBD1, the D call given in the table. TRBV12-2 is a listed pseudogene. There are 16 residues in the CDR3. Here the CDR3 DNA reads TGTGCAAGTCGATCCTGGGGCGCGATGGTATCCTACGAGCAGTACTTC. This codes for CASRSWGAMVSYEQYF.

This rearrangement joins TRBV5-1 to TRBJ1-2; 9 bases agree with TRBD1. This CDR3 has 16 amino acids. With V trimmed by 4 bases and J by 5 bases, 12 bases remained unmatched. From germline, CDR1 is SGHRS and CDR2 YFSETQ. CDR3 loop: CASSPGTGLLGYGYTF. The CDR3 bases are TGCGCCAGCAGCCCCGGGACAGGGCTTTTAGGGTATGGCTACACCTTC.

V usage is TRBV27 and J usage is TRBJ2-7; perhaps TRBD1 as D (6 bases). With 2 bases removed from V and 5 bases from J, the gap between germline ends came to 10 bases. The CDR3 is 13 amino acids. Germline V lookup: CDR1 MNHEY, CDR2 SMNVEV (reference sequence). The CDR3 coding sequence is TGTGCCAGCAGTTTAACAGGGATGAACGAGCAGTACTTC. Amino acid sequence: CASSLTGMNEQYF.